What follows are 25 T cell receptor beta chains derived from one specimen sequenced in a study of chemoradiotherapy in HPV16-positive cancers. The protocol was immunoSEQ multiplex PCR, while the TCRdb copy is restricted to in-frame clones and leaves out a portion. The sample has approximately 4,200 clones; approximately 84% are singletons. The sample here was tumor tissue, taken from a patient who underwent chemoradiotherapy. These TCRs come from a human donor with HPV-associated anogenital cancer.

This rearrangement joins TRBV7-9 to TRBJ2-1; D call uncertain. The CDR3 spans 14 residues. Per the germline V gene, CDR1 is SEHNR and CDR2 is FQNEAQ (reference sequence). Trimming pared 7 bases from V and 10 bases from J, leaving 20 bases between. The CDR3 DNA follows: TGTGCCAGCACCCGGCCGGGCCTCTTAAAGGAGCAGTTCTTC. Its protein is CASTRPGLLKEQFF.

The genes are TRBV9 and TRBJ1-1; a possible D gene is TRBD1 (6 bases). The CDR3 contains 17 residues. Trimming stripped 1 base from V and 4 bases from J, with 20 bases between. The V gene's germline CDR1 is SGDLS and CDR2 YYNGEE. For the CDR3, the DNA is TGTGCCAGCAGCGTAAATTTCGGGTCCCCGGGGGCCACTGAAGCTTTCTTT. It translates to CASSVNFGSPGATEAFF.

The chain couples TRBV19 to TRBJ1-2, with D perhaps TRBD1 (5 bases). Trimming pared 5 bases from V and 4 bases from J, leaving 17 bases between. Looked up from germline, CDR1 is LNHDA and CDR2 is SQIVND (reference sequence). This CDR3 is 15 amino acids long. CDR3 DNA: TGTGCCAGTAGTCCTCAGGGAGGGCTCCTCTATGGCTACACCTTC. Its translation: CASSPQGGLLYGYTF.

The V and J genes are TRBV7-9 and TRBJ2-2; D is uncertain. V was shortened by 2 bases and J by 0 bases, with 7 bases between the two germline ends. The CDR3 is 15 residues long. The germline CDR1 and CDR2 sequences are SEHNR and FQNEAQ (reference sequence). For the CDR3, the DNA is TGTGCCAGCAGCTTAAACCTAGCGAACACCGGGGAGCTGTTTTTT. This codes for CASSLNLANTGELFF.

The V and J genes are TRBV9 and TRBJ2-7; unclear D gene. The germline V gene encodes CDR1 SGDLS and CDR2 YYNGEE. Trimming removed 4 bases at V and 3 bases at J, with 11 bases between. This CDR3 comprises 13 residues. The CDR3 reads CASSRGRNYEQYF. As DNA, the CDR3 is TGTGCCAGCAGCCGAGGACGGAACTACGAGCAGTACTTC. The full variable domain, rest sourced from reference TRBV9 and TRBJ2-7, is DSGVTQTPKHLITATGQRVTLRCSPRSGDLSVYWYQQSLDQGLQFLIQYYNGEERAKGNILERFSAQQFPDLHSELNLSSLELGDSALYFCASSRGRNYEQYFGPGTRLTVT.

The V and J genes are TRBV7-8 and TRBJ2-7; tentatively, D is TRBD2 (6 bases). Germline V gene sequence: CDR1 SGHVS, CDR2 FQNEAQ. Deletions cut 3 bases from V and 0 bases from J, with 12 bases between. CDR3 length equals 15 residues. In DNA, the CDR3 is TGTGCCAGCAGCTTGCTCGCGGGGAACTCCTACGAGCAGTACTTC. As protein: CASSLLAGNSYEQYF.

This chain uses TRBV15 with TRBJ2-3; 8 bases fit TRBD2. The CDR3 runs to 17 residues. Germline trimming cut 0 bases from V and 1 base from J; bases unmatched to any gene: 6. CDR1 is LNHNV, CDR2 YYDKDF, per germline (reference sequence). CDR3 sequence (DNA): TGTGCCACCAGCAGAGATCTTCCAGCGGGGGGCACAGATACGCAGTATTTT. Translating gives CATSRDLPAGGTDTQYF.

In DNA form, the CDR3 reads TGTGCCAGCAGTTACTCGACAGCGGTTTACGAGCAGTACTTC. Translated, it gives CASSYSTAVYEQYF. The rearrangement uses TRBV6-6 and TRBJ2-5; TRBD1 or TRBD2 may be the D gene (5 bases each). The last part of the DNA fits TRBJ2-7 better; the J call may be wrong. This CDR3 comprises 14 residues. CDR1 is MNHNY, CDR2 SVGAGI, per germline (reference sequence).

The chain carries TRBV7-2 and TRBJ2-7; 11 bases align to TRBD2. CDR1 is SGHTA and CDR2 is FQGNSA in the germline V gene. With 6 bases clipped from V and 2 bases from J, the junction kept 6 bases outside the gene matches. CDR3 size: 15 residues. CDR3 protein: CASRSLAGAPYEQYF. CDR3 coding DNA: TGTGCCAGCAGATCACTAGCGGGGGCCCCCTACGAGCAGTACTTC.

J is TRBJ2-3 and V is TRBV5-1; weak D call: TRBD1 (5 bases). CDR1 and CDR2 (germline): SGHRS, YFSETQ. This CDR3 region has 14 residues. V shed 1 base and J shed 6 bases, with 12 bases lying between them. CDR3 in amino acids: CASSLRQGWDTQYF. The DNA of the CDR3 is TGCGCCAGCAGCTTGAGGCAGGGATGGGATACGCAGTATTTT. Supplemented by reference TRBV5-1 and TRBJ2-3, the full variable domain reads KAGVTQTPRYLIKTRGQQVTLSCSPISGHRSVSWYQQTPGQGLQFLFEYFSETQRNKGNFPGRFSGRQFSNSRSEMNVSTLELGDSALYLCASSLRQGWDTQYFGPGTRLTVL.

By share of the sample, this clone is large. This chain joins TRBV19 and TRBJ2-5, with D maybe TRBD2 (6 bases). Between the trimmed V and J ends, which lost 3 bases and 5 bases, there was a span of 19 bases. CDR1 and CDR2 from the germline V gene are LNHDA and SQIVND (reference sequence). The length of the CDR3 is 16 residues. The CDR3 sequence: CASSIEEGSRGETQYF. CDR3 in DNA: TGTGCCAGTAGTATCGAGGAGGGCTCGAGAGGGGAGACCCAGTACTTC. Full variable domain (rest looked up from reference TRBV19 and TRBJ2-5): DGGITQSPKYLFRKEGQNVTLSCEQNLNHDAMYWYRQDPGQGLRLIYYSQIVNDFQKGDIAEGYSVSREKKESFPLTVTSAQKNPTAFYLCASSIEEGSRGETQYFGPGTRLLVL.

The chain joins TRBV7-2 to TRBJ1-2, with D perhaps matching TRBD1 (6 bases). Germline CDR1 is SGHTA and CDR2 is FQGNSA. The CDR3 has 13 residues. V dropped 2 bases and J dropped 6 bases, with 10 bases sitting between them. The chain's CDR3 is CASSLKNRDGYTF. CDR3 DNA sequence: TGTGCCAGCAGCTTAAAAAACAGGGATGGCTACACCTTC.

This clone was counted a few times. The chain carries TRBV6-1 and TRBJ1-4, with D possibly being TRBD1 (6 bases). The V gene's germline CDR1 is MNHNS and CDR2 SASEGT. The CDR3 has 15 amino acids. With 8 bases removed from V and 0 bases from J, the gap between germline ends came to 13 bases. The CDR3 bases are TGTGCCAGCCTGGACAGATTGGCAACTAATGAAAAACTGTTTTTT. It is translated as CASLDRLATNEKLFF.

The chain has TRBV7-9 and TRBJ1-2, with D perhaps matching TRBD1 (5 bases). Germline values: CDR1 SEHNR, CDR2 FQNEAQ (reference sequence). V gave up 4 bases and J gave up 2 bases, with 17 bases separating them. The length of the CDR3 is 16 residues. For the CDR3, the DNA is TGTGCCAGCAGCTCGATTACAGGAGGTAACAACTATGGCTACACCTTC. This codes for CASSSITGGNNYGYTF.

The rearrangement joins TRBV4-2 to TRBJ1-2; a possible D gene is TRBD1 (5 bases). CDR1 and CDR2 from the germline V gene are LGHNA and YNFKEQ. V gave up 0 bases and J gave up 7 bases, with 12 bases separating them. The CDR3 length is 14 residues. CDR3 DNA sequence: TGTGCCAGCAGCCAAGAGATGGGGGATGTTGGCTACACCTTC. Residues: CASSQEMGDVGYTF.

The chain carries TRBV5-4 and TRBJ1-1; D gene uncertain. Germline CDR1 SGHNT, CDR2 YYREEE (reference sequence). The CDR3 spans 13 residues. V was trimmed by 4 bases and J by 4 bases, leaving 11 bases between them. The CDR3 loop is CASSPTEGTEAFF. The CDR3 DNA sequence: TGTGCCAGCAGCCCCACGGAAGGCACTGAAGCTTTCTTT. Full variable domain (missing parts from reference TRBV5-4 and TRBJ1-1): ETGVTQSPTHLIKTRGQQVTLRCSSQSGHNTVSWYQQALGQGPQFIFQYYREEENGRGNFPPRFSGLQFPNYSSELNVNALELDDSALYLCASSPTEGTEAFFGQGTRLTVV.

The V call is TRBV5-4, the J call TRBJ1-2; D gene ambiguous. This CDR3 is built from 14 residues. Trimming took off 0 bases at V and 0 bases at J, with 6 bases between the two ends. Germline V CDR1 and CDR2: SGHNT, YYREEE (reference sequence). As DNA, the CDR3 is TGTGCCAGCAGCTTGGTAGGAGCTAACTATGGCTACACCTTC. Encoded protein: CASSLVGANYGYTF.

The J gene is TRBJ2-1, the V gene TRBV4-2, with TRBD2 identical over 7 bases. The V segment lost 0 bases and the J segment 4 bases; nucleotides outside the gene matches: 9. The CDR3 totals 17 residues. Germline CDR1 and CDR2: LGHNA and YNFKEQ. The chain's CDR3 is CASSQEDAGEVYNEQFF. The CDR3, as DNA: TGTGCCAGCAGCCAAGAAGATGCGGGAGAGGTATACAATGAGCAGTTCTTC.

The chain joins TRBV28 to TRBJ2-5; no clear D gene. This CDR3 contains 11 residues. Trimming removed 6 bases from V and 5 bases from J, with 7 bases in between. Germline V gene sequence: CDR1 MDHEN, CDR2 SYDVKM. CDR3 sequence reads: CASSVGETQYF. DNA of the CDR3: TGTGCCAGCAGCGTAGGGGAGACCCAGTACTTC. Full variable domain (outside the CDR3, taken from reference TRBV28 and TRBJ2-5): DVKVTQSSRYLVKRTGEKVFLECVQDMDHENMFWYRQDPGLGLRLIYFSYDVKMKEKGDIPEGYSVSREKKERFSLILESASTNQTSMYLCASSVGETQYFGPGTRLLVL.

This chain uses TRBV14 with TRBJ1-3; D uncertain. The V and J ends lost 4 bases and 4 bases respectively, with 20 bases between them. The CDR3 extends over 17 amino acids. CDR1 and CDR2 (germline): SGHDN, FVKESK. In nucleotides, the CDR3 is TGTGCCAGCAGCCTCCATTCGGGGAGGGTTTCCGGAAACACCATATATTTT. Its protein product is CASSLHSGRVSGNTIYF.

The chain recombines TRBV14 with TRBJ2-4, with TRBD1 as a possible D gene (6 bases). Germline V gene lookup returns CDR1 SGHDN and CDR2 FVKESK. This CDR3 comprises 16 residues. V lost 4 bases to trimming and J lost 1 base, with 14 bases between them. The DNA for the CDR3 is TGTGCCAGCAGCCGGGGGCAGGGATGGGCCAAAAACATTCAGTACTTC. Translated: CASSRGQGWAKNIQYF. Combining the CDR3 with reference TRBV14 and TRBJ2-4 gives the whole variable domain EAGVTQFPSHSVIEKGQTVTLRCDPISGHDNLYWYRRVMGKEIKFLLHFVKESKQDESGMPNNRFLAERTGGTYSTLKVQPAELEDSGVYFCASSRGQGWAKNIQYFGAGTRLSVL.

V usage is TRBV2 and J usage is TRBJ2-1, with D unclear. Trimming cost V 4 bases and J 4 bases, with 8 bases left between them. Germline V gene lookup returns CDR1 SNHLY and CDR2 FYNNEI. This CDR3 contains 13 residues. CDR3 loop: CASSVLPYNEQFF. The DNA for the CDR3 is TGTGCCAGCAGTGTACTACCATACAATGAGCAGTTCTTC.

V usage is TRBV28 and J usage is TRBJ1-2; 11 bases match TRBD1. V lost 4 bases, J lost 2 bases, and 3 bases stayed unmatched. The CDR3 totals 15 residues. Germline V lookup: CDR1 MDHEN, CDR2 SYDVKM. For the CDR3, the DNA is TGTGCCAGCAGTTCCGGGACAGGGGGAAACTATGGCTACACCTTC. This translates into CASSSGTGGNYGYTF.

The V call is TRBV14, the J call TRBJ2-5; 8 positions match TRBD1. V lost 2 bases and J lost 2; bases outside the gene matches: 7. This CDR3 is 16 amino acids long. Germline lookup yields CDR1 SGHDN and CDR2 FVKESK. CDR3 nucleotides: TGTGCCAGCAGCCAAAGGACAGGGTTGAGGCAAGAGACCCAGTACTTC. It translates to CASSQRTGLRQETQYF.

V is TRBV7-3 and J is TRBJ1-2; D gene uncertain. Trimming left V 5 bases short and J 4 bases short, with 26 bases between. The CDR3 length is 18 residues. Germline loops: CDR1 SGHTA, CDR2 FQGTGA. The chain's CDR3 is CASSPPGLAHGRSYGYTF. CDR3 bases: TGTGCCAGCAGCCCCCCTGGTCTAGCCCACGGGAGGAGCTATGGCTACACCTTC.